This paragraph covers one T cell receptor beta chain sequence. The antigen is undetermined. These data are taken from a study of shared clonotypes between healthy human individuals. An even split of each subset's genomic DNA across several immunoSEQ plates was performed. Here immunoSEQ multiplex PCR was the method, and the copy in TCRdb shows in-frame clones only, minus some. This sample carries about 380,000 clones, roughly 96% of them seen once, and the ten largest clones take approximately 0.32%. General observations from the study: Few donors limited the genetic and exposure-history diversity represented. Across a handful of donors, naive CD4 shared 5% to 6.5%, naive CD8 over 3%, memory CD4 about 2.5%, memory CD8 0.4%.

The CDR3 runs to 13 residues. Germline V gene lookup returns CDR1 SGHTA and CDR2 FQGNSA. Deletions cut 5 bases from V and 0 bases from J, with 8 bases between. Sequencing input: memory CD8+ T cells sorted from blood. The subset: CD45RO+ cells pooled with CCR7-negative TemRA cells. The source is a man aged 25 to 40 in good health. This sequence joins TRBV7-2 and TRBJ2-7, with no clear D. The CDR3 region has the DNA TGTGCCAGCAGCAACGCCCCCTCCTACGAGCAGTACTTC. Translating it yields CASSNAPSYEQYF.